The clone carrying this T cell receptor beta chain was counted a few times. Germline CDR1 is SNHLY and CDR2 is FYNNEI. The CDR3 runs to 12 residues. The data were obtained in a study of patients and donors after allogeneic stem cell transplantation. Each CDR3 protein gets one entry after TCRdb re-called the RT-PCR reads with MiXCR. The data contain some 960,000 distinct CDR3 sequences, 15% to 20% of them singletons. This receptor was obtained from a human donor who was either an allogeneic HSCT recipient or a stem cell or donor lymphocyte infusion donor (not recorded which). It is not recorded whose cells these are; they may come from a transplant donor. The specimen was blood, either unsorted or a sorted T cell fraction (not recorded which). The chain combines TRBV2 with TRBJ1-5; D call uncertain. The CDR3 protein is CAVQDLGQPQHF. The CDR3 DNA reads TGTGCAGTTCAAGATTTAGGTCAGCCCCAGCATTTT.